The 14 T cell receptor beta chains below all came from one sample that was sequenced in a study of breast tumors, draining lymph nodes, adjacent tissues. Axillary draining lymph nodes of breast cancer patients supplied the node samples. TCRdb re-derived calls from the multiplex PCR reads in MiXCR, one entry per CDR3 protein. Of around 290,000 distinct CDR3 sequences in the sample, 30% to 35% are singletons; the top ten hold more than 0.85%. The sample was axillary lymph node tissue. The source is a female donor with breast cancer. Some clones in this sample may be carry-over from other donors' samples.

This clonotype appeared a few times. A read error is possible here, since a much larger clone lies one base away. The rearrangement links TRBV20-1 to TRBJ2-2, with unresolved D. The CDR3 length is 12 residues. Germline V gene data show CDR1 as DFQATT and CDR2 as SNEGSKA (reference sequence). The CDR3 here is CSARDGRTEPFF. The CDR3 region has the DNA TGCAGTGCTAGAGATGGAAGGACGGAGCCGTTTTTT.

This clonotype has only a few counts. The V and J genes are TRBV5-4 and TRBJ2-2, with D possibly TRBD2 on 6 matching bases. The V gene lost 4 bases and the J gene lost 1 base, with 26 bases spanning the gap. Germline V CDR1 and CDR2: SGHNT, YYREEE (reference sequence). CDR3 size: 20 residues. The CDR3 nucleotides are TGTGCCAGCAGCAGGATCCCGGGACTTCGTCCTCCGGGGAACACCGGGGAGCTGTTTTTT. This codes for CASSRIPGLRPPGNTGELFF. Full variable domain (remainder filled in from reference TRBV5-4 and TRBJ2-2): ETGVTQSPTHLIKTRGQQVTLRCSSQSGHNTVSWYQQALGQGPQFIFQYYREEENGRGNFPPRFSGLQFPNYSSELNVNALELDDSALYLCASSRIPGLRPPGNTGELFFGEGSRLTVL.

The sample holds a few counts of this clonotype. Since a much larger clone is just one base distant, this may be a read error. V and J are TRBV24-1 and TRBJ2-7; D perhaps matches TRBD2 (6 bases). The CDR3 contains 13 residues. From germline, CDR1 is KGHDR and CDR2 SFDVKD. CDR3 sequence: CATSYGGGDEQSF. The CDR3 DNA follows: TGTGCCACCAGTTACGGAGGAGGGGACGAGCAGTCCTTC.

This clonotype was recorded many times. The chain uses TRBV7-9 and TRBJ2-1, with a weak D call TRBD2 (6 bases). The germline CDR1 and CDR2 sequences are SEHNR and FQNEAQ (reference sequence). V lost 5 bases to trimming and J lost 4 bases, with 15 bases between them. This CDR3 has 15 residues. For the CDR3, the DNA is TGTGCCAGCAGCCAAGCGGGCGGAAAGTACAATGAGCAGTTCTTC. It specifies CASSQAGGKYNEQFF.

Only one count was recorded for this clonotype. This may arise from a read error, as a much more abundant clone is one base away. This chain joins TRBV30 and TRBJ2-2; maybe TRBD2 (5 bases). The CDR3 runs 11 residues. Germline V gives CDR1 GTSNPN, CDR2 SVGIG (reference sequence). The CDR3, as DNA: TGTGTCTGGAGTGCGGGCGGGGAGCTGTTTTTT. Amino acid sequence: CVWSAGGELFF.

This clonotype was picked up many times. This chain uses TRBV20-1 with TRBJ2-7; 7 bases fit TRBD2. The CDR3 is 11 residues long. With V trimmed by 7 bases and J by 6 bases, 6 bases remained unmatched. The germline CDR1 and CDR2 sequences are DFQATT and SNEGSKA (reference sequence). The CDR3: CSVWREREQYF. As DNA, the CDR3 is TGCAGTGTTTGGCGGGAGCGCGAGCAGTACTTC.

There are many counts of this clonotype. This chain connects TRBV7-9 to TRBJ2-1, with 10 bases that match TRBD2. Trimming cost V 6 bases and J 4 bases; bases outside gene matches: 3. Germline-derived CDR1 and CDR2 are SEHNR and FQNEAQ (reference sequence). The CDR3 length is 14 residues. The CDR3 bases are TGTGCCAGCAGGCTAGCGGGAGCTTACAATGAGCAGTTCTTC. Protein sequence: CASRLAGAYNEQFF.

This clonotype showed up many times. The V gene is TRBV9, the J gene TRBJ2-1; D call uncertain. V lost 4 bases, J lost 0 bases, and 11 bases lay in between. Germline CDR1 is SGDLS and CDR2 is YYNGEE. The length of the CDR3 is 15 residues. CDR3 sequence reads: CASSPRPSSYNEQFF. Here the CDR3 DNA reads TGTGCCAGCAGCCCTAGGCCTAGCTCCTACAATGAGCAGTTCTTC.

The chain carries TRBV12-3 or TRBV12-4 and TRBJ2-5; 7 nucleotides match TRBD1. V lost 4 bases and J lost 5; bases outside the gene matches: 4. The CDR3 spans 13 residues. The CDR3 sequence: CASSSTGRETQYF. The CDR3 DNA follows: TGTGCCAGCAGTTCGACAGGGCGCGAGACCCAGTACTTC.

This clonotype was seen ten or more times. V is TRBV7-2 and J is TRBJ2-7, with D possibly TRBD2 on 5 matching bases. The CDR3 has 15 amino acids. Between the trimmed V and J ends, which lost 2 bases and 7 bases, there was a span of 18 bases. The germline V gene has CDR1 SGHTA and CDR2 FQGNSA. DNA of the CDR3: TGTGCCAGCAGCTTATCCGCGGTTGCAACGGGGGAGCAGTACTTC. Encoded protein: CASSLSAVATGEQYF.

The rearrangement links TRBV19 to TRBJ2-4; D remains ambiguous. With 5 bases removed from V and 1 base from J, the gap between germline ends came to 15 bases. The CDR3 covers 16 residues. CDR1 is LNHDA, CDR2 SQIVND, per germline (reference sequence). The CDR3, as DNA: TGTGCCAGTAGTCTCACCGGAGTGAGGGCCAAAAACATTCAGTACTTC. Protein product: CASSLTGVRAKNIQYF.

The CDR3 loop reads CASSSVTSGRYEQYF. Here the CDR3 DNA reads TGTGCCAGCAGCTCGGTGACTAGCGGGAGGTACGAGCAGTACTTC. V is TRBV11-2 and J is TRBJ2-7, with 13 bases matching TRBD2. This CDR3 contains 15 residues. The V gene's germline CDR1 is SGHAT and CDR2 FQNNGV. V lost 4 bases to trimming and J lost 4 bases; unmatched junction nucleotides: 4.

This clonotype was recorded many times. The chain combines TRBV20-1 with TRBJ1-5, with TRBD1 identical over 9 bases. The V segment lost 6 bases and the J segment 5 bases; nucleotides outside the gene matches: 5. The CDR3 runs to 13 residues. Germline V gene lookup returns CDR1 DFQATT and CDR2 SNEGSKA (reference sequence). This CDR3 is CSATGQGDQPQHF. As DNA, the CDR3 is TGCAGTGCAACGGGACAGGGAGATCAGCCCCAGCATTTT.

This clonotype appeared a few times. V is TRBV20-1 and J is TRBJ1-5; D call uncertain. Germline V gene sequence: CDR1 DFQATT, CDR2 SNEGSKA (reference sequence). CDR3 size: 16 residues. The ends were cut back, 2 bases at V and 11 bases at J, with 25 bases in the middle. The CDR3 loop reads CSARKAGAGDAETQHF. DNA of the CDR3: TGCAGTGCTAGAAAGGCGGGAGCGGGAGATGCGGAGACCCAGCATTTT.